These 30 T cell receptor beta chains were all obtained from the same sample, sequenced in a study of shared clonotypes between healthy human individuals. The assay was immunoSEQ multiplex PCR, and TCRdb's table has in-frame clones only and misses some. The data contain roughly 570,000 clones, 95% to 98% of them singletons. It was CD45RO-negative cells, positively selected for CCR7, that made up naive CD8 cells, with terminally differentiated effector memory CD45RA+ cells excluded. Sequenced: naive CD8+ T cells sorted from blood. Receptor source: a man in his thirties or forties in good health.

The V and J genes are TRBV10-3 and TRBJ2-3, with 8 bases lining up with TRBD2. Germline V CDR1 and CDR2: ENHRY, SYGVKD. There are 14 residues in the CDR3. Trimming cost V 4 bases and J 3 bases; bases outside gene matches: 3. The CDR3 region has the DNA TGTGCCATCAGTGCACTAGCGGAGACAGATACGCAGTATTTT. Its translation: CAISALAETDTQYF.

The rearrangement links TRBV9 to TRBJ1-2; D remains unclear. This CDR3 region has 15 residues. Germline-derived CDR1 and CDR2 are SGDLS and YYNGEE. V dropped 0 bases and J dropped 4 bases, with 13 bases sitting between them. The CDR3 loop reads CASSVDRGPGYGYTF. The DNA of the CDR3 is TGTGCCAGCAGCGTAGATAGAGGGCCGGGCTATGGCTACACCTTC.

V gene TRBV9 combines with J gene TRBJ2-5; D is perhaps TRBD2 (6 bases). Germline V CDR1 and CDR2: SGDLS, YYNGEE. The CDR3 length is 16 residues. With 4 bases removed from V and 5 bases from J, the gap between germline ends came to 21 bases. CDR3 residues: CASSLGSYRSGETQYF. The DNA for the CDR3 is TGTGCCAGCAGCCTAGGATCGTACAGGAGCGGGGAGACCCAGTACTTC.

The V call is TRBV7-9, the J call TRBJ2-1, with 10 bases fitting TRBD2. The CDR3 is 16 residues long. With V trimmed by 6 bases and J by 9 bases, 14 bases remained unmatched. Germline V CDR1 and CDR2: SEHNR, FQNEAQ (reference sequence). In DNA, the CDR3 is TGTGCCAGCAGACCCCCTCTAGCGGGAGTTGGTGTTGAGCAGTTCTTC. Protein product: CASRPPLAGVGVEQFF.

The gene calls are TRBV11-2 and TRBJ2-3, with a possible D match to TRBD2 (6 bases). The CDR3 spans 17 residues. V was shortened by 0 bases and J by 5 bases, with 18 bases between the two germline ends. Germline values: CDR1 SGHAT, CDR2 FQNNGV. The CDR3 DNA reads as TGTGCCAGCAGCTTAGATGTCTGGAGGGCCCTCGGAGATACGCAGTATTTT. This gives the protein CASSLDVWRALGDTQYF.

The chain's CDR3 is CASSFMGSGELFF. The CDR3 DNA reads as TGCGCCAGCAGCTTCATGGGGAGCGGGGAGCTGTTTTTT. The chain carries TRBV5-1 and TRBJ2-2, with D tentatively TRBD2 (5 bases). This CDR3 region has 13 residues. CDR1 and CDR2 (germline): SGHRS, YFSETQ. V dropped 2 bases and J dropped 7 bases, with 9 bases sitting between them.

The V and J genes are TRBV5-5 and TRBJ1-1, with TRBD1 matching 7 bases. There are 14 residues in the CDR3. V shed 1 base, J shed 6 bases, and the junction held 6 bases outside the gene matches. Germline CDR1 reads SGHKS; CDR2 reads YYEKEE (reference sequence). The CDR3 sequence is CASSLTGDPSEAFF. CDR3 DNA: TGTGCCAGCAGCTTGACAGGGGATCCGTCTGAAGCTTTCTTT.

The J gene is TRBJ2-1, the V gene TRBV19; D gene uncertain. This CDR3 is built from 14 residues. The ends were cut back, 3 bases at V and 0 bases at J, with 6 bases in the middle. The germline V gene has CDR1 LNHDA and CDR2 SQIVND (reference sequence). The CDR3 DNA is TGTGCCAGTAGTATTACGAGCTCCTACAATGAGCAGTTCTTC. Protein sequence: CASSITSSYNEQFF.

The genes are TRBV2 and TRBJ2-2; no clear D gene. CDR3 length: 11 amino acids. The V gene's germline CDR1 is SNHLY and CDR2 FYNNEI. The V end was cut by 8 bases, the J end by 6 bases, with 7 bases between. The CDR3 nucleotides read TGTGCCAGCGGCCCACCCGGGGAGCTGTTTTTT. It yields the protein CASGPPGELFF.

The CDR3 nucleotides are TGTGCCACCGGCACGGAGATGAACACTGAAGCTTTCTTT. Translated: CATGTEMNTEAFF. The chain links TRBV15 to TRBJ1-1; D unresolved. Looked up from germline, CDR1 is LNHNV and CDR2 is YYDKDF (reference sequence). This CDR3 has 13 amino acids. Trimming cost V 8 bases and J 0 bases, with 10 bases left between them.

The CDR3 nucleotides read TGTGCCAGCAGCCACTCGAGGCCAAGCTCTGGGGCCAACGTCCTGACTTTC. Protein product: CASSHSRPSSGANVLTF. This chain joins TRBV14 and TRBJ2-6; D is uncertain. CDR3 length equals 17 residues. V lost 3 bases, J lost 0 bases, and 12 bases lay in between. CDR1 SGHDN and CDR2 FVKESK come from the germline V gene.

With respect to this clone: Other DNA sequences of this sample code for an identical CDR3. This sequence joins TRBV6-5 and TRBJ1-2; the D is unclear. Germline CDR1 MNHEY, CDR2 SVGAGI. This CDR3 has 13 amino acids. V lost 2 bases and J 2 bases, leaving 6 bases between the germline ends. This CDR3 is CASSYGGNYGYTF. DNA of the CDR3: TGTGCCAGCAGTTACGGAGGGAACTATGGCTACACCTTC.

This chain joins TRBV5-6 and TRBJ2-2; TRBD2 aligns across 10 bases. Germline CDR1 and CDR2: SGHDT and YYEEEE. The ends lost 2 bases at V and 3 bases at J; junction bases unmatched: 1. This CDR3 is 15 amino acids long. CDR3 bases: TGTGCCAGCAGCTTCGGACTAGCGGACACCGGGGAGCTGTTTTTT. The encoded protein is CASSFGLADTGELFF.

The V gene is TRBV18, the J gene TRBJ2-7; D uncertain. The V end was cut by 0 bases, the J end by 3 bases, with 9 bases between. In germline, CDR1 is KGHSH, CDR2 LQKENI. The CDR3 runs 14 residues. CDR3 sequence: CASSPPDPVYEQYF. CDR3 DNA sequence: TGTGCCAGCTCACCACCGGATCCTGTCTACGAGCAGTACTTC.

This clone was counted once. The chain employs TRBV15 and TRBJ2-7; D gene uncertain. From germline, CDR1 is LNHNV and CDR2 YYDKDF (reference sequence). The length of the CDR3 is 15 residues. V lost 0 bases to trimming and J lost 2 bases, with 11 bases between them. The CDR3 bases are TGTGCCACCAGCAGAGAGGTAGGTTCCGCCTACGAGCAGTACTTC. Amino acids: CATSREVGSAYEQYF.

V usage is TRBV27 and J usage is TRBJ2-5, with 13 positions matching TRBD2. The V segment lost 6 bases and the J segment 4 bases; nucleotides outside the gene matches: 8. CDR3 size: 16 residues. CDR1 is MNHEY and CDR2 is SMNVEV in the germline V gene (reference sequence). The CDR3 sequence is CASSPRTSGRGETQYF. For the CDR3, the DNA is TGTGCCAGCAGCCCTAGGACTAGCGGGAGAGGAGAGACCCAGTACTTC.

This clone appeared once. The chain links TRBV7-9 to TRBJ2-7; no clear D. V lost 5 bases and J 9 bases, leaving 11 bases between the germline ends. Germline CDR1 SEHNR, CDR2 FQNEAQ (reference sequence). The CDR3 loop spans 11 amino acids. CDR3 DNA: TGTGCCAGCAGCGGAGACGGGCGGCAGTACTTC. Its translation: CASSGDGRQYF.

V gene TRBV7-9 combines with J gene TRBJ1-3, with TRBD1 identical over 8 bases. CDR3 length equals 17 residues. Germline V lookup: CDR1 SEHNR, CDR2 FQNEAQ (reference sequence). The trim removed 2 bases at V and 4 bases at J, leaving 10 bases unmatched. The chain's CDR3 is CASSLIEGDRSGNTIYF. The DNA of the CDR3 is TGTGCCAGCAGCTTAATCGAGGGGGACAGGTCGGGAAACACCATATATTTT.

J is TRBJ2-2 and V is TRBV5-1; perhaps D is TRBD1 or TRBD2 (6 bases each). V was pared by 2 bases and J by 5 bases, with 16 bases between. Germline values: CDR1 SGHRS, CDR2 YFSETQ. The CDR3 runs to 16 residues. The CDR3 DNA reads TGCGCCAGCAGCTTCATTCGGCAGGGGAGGACCGGGGAGCTGTTTTTT. It encodes CASSFIRQGRTGELFF.

The rearrangement joins TRBV27 to TRBJ2-1; TRBD2 might be the D (6 bases). The CDR3 runs 15 residues. V was cut by 2 bases and J by 8 bases, with 16 bases left in between. Looked up from germline, CDR1 is MNHEY and CDR2 is SMNVEV (reference sequence). CDR3 nucleotide sequence: TGTGCCAGCAGTTTAGGGCGGGGCCATAGGGATGAGCAGTTCTTC. The encoded protein is CASSLGRGHRDEQFF.

The rearrangement links TRBV27 to TRBJ2-5; 9 nucleotides match TRBD1. Looked up from germline, CDR1 is MNHEY and CDR2 is SMNVEV (reference sequence). V was clipped by 6 bases and J by 4 bases; unmatched bases: 3. There are 13 residues in the CDR3. The CDR3 DNA reads TGTGCCAGCAGCGACAGGGGGGGAGAGACCCAGTACTTC. Encoded protein: CASSDRGGETQYF.

This clone was observed a single time. J is TRBJ2-7 and V is TRBV27; D remains unclear. The CDR3 totals 16 residues. Germline loops: CDR1 MNHEY, CDR2 SMNVEV (reference sequence). The V gene lost 5 bases and the J gene lost 4 bases, with 21 bases spanning the gap. The CDR3 here is CASSRTGPLRVYEQYF. The CDR3 DNA is TGTGCCAGCAGTCGAACGGGCCCGTTAAGGGTGTACGAGCAGTACTTC.

The V call is TRBV6-5, the J call TRBJ2-3; the D gene is possibly TRBD1 (5 bases). Trimming stripped 0 bases from V and 3 bases from J, with 10 bases between. Germline V gene lookup returns CDR1 MNHEY and CDR2 SVGAGI. This CDR3 region has 15 residues. CDR3 bases: TGTGCCAGCAGTTACTCGGGGCAGGGTACAGATACGCAGTATTTT. Translating it yields CASSYSGQGTDTQYF.

This chain joins TRBV4-1 and TRBJ1-3, with no clear D. Trimming shortened V by 0 bases and J by 6 bases, and 6 bases separated the two germline ends. The germline V gene encodes CDR1 MGHRA and CDR2 YSYEKL. The CDR3 spans 13 residues. The CDR3: CASSQDRENTIYF. CDR3 bases: TGCGCCAGCAGCCAAGATCGGGAAAACACCATATATTTT.

This sequence joins TRBV7-9 and TRBJ2-1, with D possibly matching TRBD2 (5 bases). Germline CDR1 reads SEHNR; CDR2 reads FQNEAQ (reference sequence). The CDR3 totals 13 residues. V lost 5 bases and J lost 7, with 12 bases in between. The CDR3 DNA reads TGTGCCAGCAGCACCTCACTAGAAAATGAGCAGTTCTTC. This translates into CASSTSLENEQFF.

The gene calls are TRBV7-9 and TRBJ2-5; D might be TRBD1 (7 bases). The CDR3 consists of 17 residues. Between the trimmed V and J ends, which lost 3 bases and 0 bases, there was a span of 17 bases. The germline gives CDR1 SEHNR, CDR2 FQNEAQ (reference sequence). CDR3 region: CASSFPVEGADQETQYF. The CDR3 DNA reads TGTGCCAGCAGCTTCCCAGTGGAGGGGGCAGACCAAGAGACCCAGTACTTC.

The chain links TRBV5-1 to TRBJ2-7; 7 bases are a match to TRBD2. V shed 5 bases, J shed 2 bases, and the junction held 10 bases outside the gene matches. CDR3 length equals 15 residues. CDR1 is SGHRS, CDR2 YFSETQ, per germline. CDR3 in amino acids: CASRTAGGTAYEQYF. The CDR3 DNA reads as TGCGCCAGCAGAACAGCCGGGGGGACTGCCTACGAGCAGTACTTC.

On this clone: One end of the junction varies from germline; a read error may be responsible. The V and J genes are TRBV7-7 and TRBJ2-7; no definite D call. Germline lookup yields CDR1 SSHAT and CDR2 FNYEAQ (reference sequence). This CDR3 comprises 15 residues. CDR3 in amino acids: CASSFGQTPTYEQYF. In nucleotides, the CDR3 is TGTGCTAGCAGCTTTGGTCAAACTCCGACCTACGAGCAGTACTTC.

The chain joins TRBV10-3 to TRBJ2-7; TRBD1 matches at 9 bases. The length of the CDR3 is 16 residues. The V segment lost 6 bases and the J segment 5 bases; nucleotides outside the gene matches: 14. Germline V CDR1 and CDR2: ENHRY, SYGVKD. CDR3 sequence: CAIRADRGTRGDEQYF. Here the CDR3 DNA reads TGTGCCATCAGAGCCGACAGGGGGACTCGAGGGGACGAGCAGTACTTC.

The rearrangement uses TRBV7-9 and TRBJ2-7; 11 positions match TRBD2. V lost 2 bases to trimming and J lost 5 bases; unmatched junction nucleotides: 5. Germline V gives CDR1 SEHNR, CDR2 FQNEAQ (reference sequence). The CDR3 totals 15 residues. CDR3 protein: CASSLRLAGGDEQYF. As DNA, the CDR3 is TGTGCCAGCAGCTTAAGGCTAGCGGGAGGCGACGAGCAGTACTTC.